The clone carrying this T cell receptor beta chain was detected once. Its matching antigen is unknown. Since a much larger clone is just one base distant, this may be a read error. This entry belongs to a study of glioma-infiltrating T cells. Findings of the study overall: Patients with low tissue-blood divergence carried a signature set of shared blood CDR3 motifs.

Amplification of TCR alpha and beta CDR3 regions from RNA used iRepertoire nested multiplex PCR. TCRdb reprocessed the multiplex PCR reads with MiXCR, giving one entry per CDR3 protein. The sample carries roughly 350,000 distinct CDR3 sequences, 41% recorded once. V was shortened by 6 bases and J by 7 bases, with 19 bases between the two germline ends. Germline loops: CDR1 MDHEN, CDR2 SYDVKM. This CDR3 has 14 amino acids. The specimen sequenced was glioma tissue, nonneoplastic brain tissue, or PBMCs (not recorded which). This chain connects TRBV28 to TRBJ2-7; D is possibly TRBD1 or TRBD2 (5 bases each). This clonotype was sampled from a human donor with low-grade glioma or glioblastoma, undergoing nonglioma brain surgery, or in good health (not recorded which). For the CDR3, the DNA is TGTGCCAGCAGGGGGGAGAGCTCCTACAATGAGCAGTACTTC. Translation: CASRGESSYNEQYF. Variable domain in full (rest from reference TRBV28 and TRBJ2-7): DVKVTQSSRYLVKRTGEKVFLECVQDMDHENMFWYRQDPGLGLRLIYFSYDVKMKEKGDIPEGYSVSREKKERFSLILESASTNQTSMYLCASRGESSYNEQYFGPGTRLTVT.